The rows below give T cell receptor beta chains drawn from one sample of a study of T cell responses to AZD1222 COVID-19 vaccine. Profiled with immunoSEQ multiplex PCR; TCRdb holds only in-frame clones, not every one. The sample shows fewer than 180,000 clones, more than 85% of them seen only once. The material was peripheral blood, obtained 28 days after the second AZD1222 dose. The receptor source for this set is an adult who received the AZD1222 COVID-19 vaccine. CDR3s include the opening cysteine and the closing phenylalanine or tryptophan. Fields, in order: clone size, D gene, V gene, J gene, CDR3 protein, CDR3 DNA. D genes are given only for firm matches. The size of a clone is reported for some rows only, either as once, few or many, or as a class for expanded clones.

>.|TRBD1|TRBV28|TRBJ1-3
CASSPGGSGNTIYF
TGTGCCAGCAGTCCAGGGGGCTCTGGAAACACCATATATTTT
>.|.|TRBV30|TRBJ2-2
CAWSRGGPGELFF
TGTGCCTGGAGTAGGGGGGGCCCCGGGGAGCTGTTTTTT
>.|TRBD2|TRBV28|TRBJ2-7
CASSLELAGTPSYEQYF
TGTGCCAGCAGTTTGGAACTAGCGGGAACGCCCTCCTACGAGCAGTACTTC
>.|.|TRBV6-5|TRBJ1-4
CASSLQGVPNEKLFF
TGTGCCAGCAGTCTACAGGGCGTACCTAATGAAAAACTGTTTTTT
>few|TRBD1|TRBV5-4|TRBJ2-7
CASSHVGTGLYEQYF
TGTGCCAGCAGTCATGTCGGGACAGGGCTCTACGAGCAGTACTTC
>.|.|TRBV6-5|TRBJ1-5
CASSRGYSNQPQHF
TGTGCCAGCAGCAGGGGCTATAGCAATCAGCCCCAGCATTTT
>.|.|TRBV10-3|TRBJ2-5
CAISEPQTETQYF
TGTGCCATCAGTGAGCCACAGACGGAGACCCAGTACTTC
>.|.|TRBV4-1|TRBJ1-2
CASSRSSEANYGYTF
TGCGCCAGCAGCCGATCGTCGGAGGCTAACTATGGCTACACCTTC
>.|TRBD1|TRBV11-3|TRBJ2-7
CASSLGQGQTGEQYF
TGTGCCAGCAGCTTAGGCCAGGGACAGACGGGGGAGCAGTACTTC
>.|.|TRBV15|TRBJ1-5
CATSRDRAGNQPQHF
TGTGCCACCAGCAGAGACAGGGCTGGCAATCAGCCCCAGCATTTT
>.|.|TRBV6-2/TRBV6-3|TRBJ1-2
CASSQQGYGYTF
TGTGCCAGCAGTCAACAGGGTTACGGCTACACCTTC
>.|TRBD1|TRBV7-8|TRBJ1-5
CASSLRYRQGDQPQHF
TGTGCCAGCAGCTTACGCTATCGACAGGGTGATCAGCCCCAGCATTTT
>.|.|TRBV4-1|TRBJ2-7
CASSQDQAAELSYEQYF
TGCGCCAGCAGCCAAGATCAAGCTGCTGAATTATCCTACGAGCAGTACTTC
>.|TRBD1|TRBV7-9|TRBJ1-3
CASSPRQGSGNTIYF
TGTGCCAGCAGCCCCCGACAGGGCTCCGGAAACACCATATATTTT
>.|TRBD1|TRBV29-1|TRBJ1-3
CSVGQGGNTIYF
TGCAGCGTGGGACAGGGTGGAAACACCATATATTTT
>.|TRBD1|TRBV5-1|TRBJ2-5
CASSADRAGTQYF
TGCGCCAGCAGCGCGGACAGGGCGGGGACCCAGTACTTC
>.|TRBD2|TRBV28|TRBJ2-3
CASSPRGPTGTSGRARTDTQYF
TGTGCCAGCAGTCCGAGGGGCCCCACCGGGACTAGCGGGAGGGCCCGCACAGATACGCAGTATTTT
>once|.|TRBV23-1|TRBJ2-7
CASSQPGVLNEQYF
TGCGCCAGCAGTCAACCGGGAGTTTTGAACGAGCAGTACTTC
>.|TRBD1|TRBV5-1|TRBJ2-7
CASSYRQGQEQYF
TGCGCCAGCAGCTACCGACAGGGGCAAGAGCAGTACTTC
>.|.|TRBV24-1|TRBJ1-2
CATSDTQGYYGYTF
TGTGCCACCAGTGACACCCAGGGATACTATGGCTACACCTTC
>.|.|TRBV6-5|TRBJ2-5
CASTLGGQETQYF
TGTGCCAGCACCTTAGGGGGGCAAGAGACCCAGTACTTC
>.|TRBD1|TRBV6-5|TRBJ1-1
CASSYGTGVYTEAFF
TGTGCCAGCAGTTACGGGACAGGGGTTTATACTGAAGCTTTCTTT
>once|TRBD1|TRBV5-5|TRBJ1-5
CASSLAGGQGGQPQHF
TGTGCCAGCAGCTTGGCGGGTGGACAGGGAGGTCAGCCCCAGCATTTT
>.|TRBD2|TRBV28|TRBJ2-3
CASSPLYREENTDTQYF
TGTGCCAGCAGTCCGTTGTACCGGGAGGAAAACACAGATACGCAGTATTTT
>.|TRBD2|TRBV3-1/TRBV3-2|TRBJ2-1
CASSQGLAGRNNEQFF
TGTGCCAGCAGCCAAGGACTAGCGGGACGGAACAATGAGCAGTTCTTC
>.|TRBD2|TRBV30|TRBJ2-7
CAWSVISGSVQYF
TGTGCCTGGAGTGTAATTAGCGGGAGTGTGCAGTACTTC
>.|TRBD1|TRBV29-1|TRBJ1-4
CSVEDTGGNEKLFF
TGCAGCGTTGAAGATACAGGGGGAAATGAAAAACTGTTTTTT
>.|TRBD2|TRBV5-1|TRBJ2-2
CASSSSAGVATGELFF
TGCGCCAGCAGCTCGTCAGCGGGAGTAGCCACCGGGGAGCTGTTTTTT
>.|TRBD1|TRBV4-1|TRBJ1-6
CASSQGDRVNNSPLHF
TGCGCCAGCAGCCAAGGAGACAGGGTTAATAATTCACCCCTCCACTTT
>once|TRBD1|TRBV7-6|TRBJ2-2
CASSQRTGITGELFF
TGTGCCAGCAGCCAGCGGACAGGGATCACCGGGGAGCTGTTTTTT
>once|TRBD2|TRBV10-3|TRBJ2-7
CAISEPLAGGPLYEQYF
TGTGCCATCAGTGAGCCCCTAGCGGGAGGGCCTTTGTACGAGCAGTACTTC
>.|.|TRBV19|TRBJ1-2
CASSMTTESYGYTF
TGTGCCAGTAGTATGACGACAGAGTCGTATGGCTACACCTTC
>.|.|TRBV21-1|TRBJ2-7
CASSKEDEQYF
TGTGCCAGCAGCAAAGAGGACGAGCAGTACTTC
>.|TRBD1|TRBV27|TRBJ2-7
CASSPRDRGIYEQYF
TGTGCCAGCAGTCCCCGGGACAGGGGAATCTACGAGCAGTACTTC
>.|.|TRBV27|TRBJ1-6
CASSLWSPLHF
TGTGCCAGCAGTTTATGGTCACCCCTCCACTTT
>.|.|TRBV2|TRBJ2-3
CASSEKGTQYF
TGTGCCAGCAGTGAAAAGGGTACGCAGTATTTT